This T cell receptor (beta chain) stems from a study of identical twins. TCRdb re-derived calls from the 5' RACE reads in MiXCR, one entry per CDR3 protein. The data contain fewer than 250,000 distinct CDR3 sequences, approximately 7% of them singletons. V shed 5 bases and J shed 0 bases, with 9 bases lying between them. This CDR3 spans 14 amino acids. Germline V lookup: CDR1 KGHDR, CDR2 SFDVKD. Healthy Caucasians, and only they, were the donors. Note on this clonotype: Its antigen is as yet unknown.

Study outcomes and limitations: Twin-shared out-of-frame alpha sequences showed excess low generation probability.

The sample was also linked to a second study, of yellow fever vaccine responses in identical twins.

The source of this sequence is a woman aged 18-29 years in good health. The sequencing input was memory (CD45RO+) T cells sorted from blood. This sequence joins TRBV24-1 and TRBJ2-5, with unresolved D. The CDR3 nucleotides read TGTGCCACCAGTGGGCCGGAAGACCAAGAGACCCAGTACTTC. Translated, it gives CATSGPEDQETQYF.